This T cell receptor beta chain derives from a study of blood T cell repertoires in COVID-19. Across the whole study: Researchers got acute and convalescent COVID-19 samples from the United States, Italy and Spain. Sources were T cells, B-cell-depleted T cells, or PBMCs; the material itself was cDNA or gDNA.

The authors' processing: Nucleated cell number was recorded as an estimate derived from reference gene primer amplification. This table comes from immunoSEQ multiplex PCR, and its TCRdb copy is limited to in-frame clones, with some not included. V, J and clone size are those of that table, while D and trimming were read from the DNA. There are about 270,000 clones in the sample; around 93% occur only once, and approximately 3% lies in the top ten. Clinical history as reported by participants underpinned cohort assignment. Germline V gives CDR1 SGDLS, CDR2 YYNGEE. There are 15 residues in the CDR3. The V gene end was trimmed by 3 bases and the J gene end by 5 bases; junction bases not matched to a gene: 10.

Material for sequencing was PBMCs or T cells enriched from blood (not recorded which). The sequence derives from a man aged 40-55 years who had been exposed to COVID-19. The V call is TRBV9, the J call TRBJ2-7, with 8 bases aligning to TRBD1. The CDR3 DNA is TGTGCCAGCAGCGCAGGTCAGGGGGCGGGCGACGAGCAGTACTTC. Residues: CASSAGQGAGDEQYF. The entire variable domain, with the rest obtained from reference TRBV9 and TRBJ2-7, is as follows: DSGVTQTPKHLITATGQRVTLRCSPRSGDLSVYWYQQSLDQGLQFLIQYYNGEERAKGNILERFSAQQFPDLHSELNLSSLELGDSALYFCASSAGQGAGDEQYFGPGTRLTVT.